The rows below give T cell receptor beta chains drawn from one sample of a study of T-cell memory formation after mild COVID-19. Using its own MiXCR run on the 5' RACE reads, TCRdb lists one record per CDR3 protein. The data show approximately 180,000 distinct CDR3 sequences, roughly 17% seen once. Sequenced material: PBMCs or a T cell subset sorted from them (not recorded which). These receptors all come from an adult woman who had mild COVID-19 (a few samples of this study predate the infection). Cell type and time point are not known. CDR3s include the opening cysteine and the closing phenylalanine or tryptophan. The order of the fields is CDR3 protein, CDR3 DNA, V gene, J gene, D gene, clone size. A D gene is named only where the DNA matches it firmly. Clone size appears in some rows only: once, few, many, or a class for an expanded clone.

CASNLDGGRQTQYF	TGTGCCAGCAACCTCGACGGTGGAAGGCAGACCCAGTACTTC	TRBV9	TRBJ2-5	NA	few
CASSDVGLLYNEQFF	TGTGCCAGCAGTGACGTCGGACTACTCTACAATGAGCAGTTCTTC	TRBV2	TRBJ2-1	NA	NA
CASSFSGGLSYEQYF	TGCGCCAGCAGCTTCTCCGGGGGGTTGTCCTACGAGCAGTACTTC	TRBV5-1	TRBJ2-7	TRBD2	few
CASRGANPNEQFF	TGTGCCAGCAGGGGTGCTAACCCCAATGAGCAGTTCTTC	TRBV2	TRBJ2-1	NA	NA
CASSIGTSVGTQYF	TGTGCCAGCAGCATCGGGACTAGCGTCGGGACGCAGTATTTT	TRBV5-4	TRBJ2-3	TRBD2	few
CASSFLGGVNQPQHF	TGTGCCAGCAGCTTCCTGGGGGGAGTCAATCAGCCCCAGCATTTT	TRBV7-9	TRBJ1-5	NA	once
CASTEGRVGTDTQYF	TGTGCCAGCACCGAGGGGAGAGTTGGCACAGATACGCAGTATTTT	TRBV7-9	TRBJ2-3	NA	few
CASSQAGWENYGYTF	TGTGCCAGCAGCCAAGCCGGGTGGGAAAACTATGGCTACACCTTC	TRBV3-1	TRBJ1-2	NA	few
CASSFLLTDTQYF	TGTGCCAGCAGCTTTCTGCTAACAGATACGCAGTATTTT	TRBV7-3	TRBJ2-3	NA	few
CASSQGGMNTEAFF	TGTGCCAGCAGTCAGGGGGGGATGAACACTGAAGCTTTCTTT	TRBV12-3/TRBV12-4	TRBJ1-1	TRBD1	many
CASSFSGGRSYNEQFF	TGTGCCAGCAGTTTTAGCGGGGGAAGGTCCTACAATGAGCAGTTCTTC	TRBV12-3/TRBV12-4	TRBJ2-1	TRBD2	few
CASSLNTFYGYTF	TGTGCCAGCAGCCTAAACACCTTCTATGGCTACACCTTC	TRBV7-9	TRBJ1-2	NA	few
CSARALAGRGETQYF	TGCAGTGCTAGAGCACTAGCGGGTCGAGGGGAGACCCAGTACTTC	TRBV20-1	TRBJ2-5	TRBD2	many
CASKVRSGGPETQYF	TGTGCCAGCAAAGTTCGGTCAGGGGGGCCAGAGACCCAGTACTTC	TRBV2	TRBJ2-5	NA	few
CASSRSGQNTGELFF	TGTGCCAGCAGCCGCTCGGGACAGAACACCGGGGAGCTGTTTTTT	TRBV4-2	TRBJ2-2	NA	NA
CASSSWGVAGVSYNEQFF	TGTGCCAGCAGTTCCTGGGGGGTAGCGGGAGTGTCCTACAATGAGCAGTTCTTC	TRBV6-2/TRBV6-3	TRBJ2-1	TRBD2	few
CASSQAGTSGGSTQYF	TGTGCCAGCAGCCAAGCCGGGACTAGCGGGGGATCTACGCAGTATTTT	TRBV4-2	TRBJ2-3	TRBD2	few